Given below is one T cell receptor beta chain in context. What it binds is not known. This sample is part of a study of T cell responses to AZD1222 COVID-19 vaccine. Study-level results: Repertoires were obtained solely post-peak T cell response. Spike was spanned by vaccine-associated CD4 TCRs, which were dominant at 160-218 and 743-854. Donors in the cohort were predominantly white British and more often female, and clonal diversity was possibly underestimated. Baseline antibody screening turned up just a handful of seropositive AZD1222 recipients.

Using immunoSEQ multiplex PCR, the repertoire was profiled, and TCRdb retains in-frame clones only, with some absent. This table has about 160,000 clones, approximately 90% appearing once. CDR3 length: 13 residues. Trimming cost V 0 bases and J 3 bases, with 2 bases left between them. Germline V gene sequence: CDR1 LNHNV, CDR2 YYDKDF (reference sequence). Material: peripheral blood, obtained on day 0 of AZD1222 vaccination. The sequence came from an adult in good health. The rearrangement links TRBV15 to TRBJ1-4; D gene unclear. Here the CDR3 reads CATSRDANEKLFF. CDR3 nucleotide sequence: TGTGCCACCAGCAGAGATGCTAATGAAAAACTGTTTTTT.